One sample yielded the 18 T cell receptor beta chains listed below, sequenced in a study of cytomegalovirus exposure and HLA in healthy donors. Primers included in the PCR were 60 Vbeta and 13 Jbeta primers. TCRdb keeps only in-frame clones here, not all; method: immunoSEQ multiplex PCR. The repertoire includes about 160,000 clones, roughly 80% of them detected once, and 3.5% to 5% sits in the top ten. Sequencing was carried out using PBMCs. Every receptor here comes from a man between 40 and 49 years old in good health and CMV-seronegative.

The V call is TRBV6-5, the J call TRBJ2-1, with a possible D match to TRBD2 (5 bases). The CDR3 covers 14 residues. V gave up 9 bases and J gave up 4 bases, with 16 bases separating them. Germline V gives CDR1 MNHEY, CDR2 SVGAGI. This CDR3 reads CASTMGPGYNEQFF. The CDR3 DNA follows: TGTGCCAGTACTATGGGCCCGGGGTACAATGAGCAGTTCTTC.

V gene TRBV27 combines with J gene TRBJ2-7, with TRBD1 matching 8 bases. The germline gives CDR1 MNHEY, CDR2 SMNVEV (reference sequence). The V gene end was trimmed by 7 bases and the J gene end by 2 bases; junction bases not matched to a gene: 4. CDR3 size: 13 residues. CDR3 sequence: CASTGQETYEQYF. In DNA form, the CDR3 reads TGTGCCAGCACGGGACAGGAGACCTACGAGCAGTACTTC.

J is TRBJ2-7 and V is TRBV2, with 7 positions matching TRBD2. Germline CDR1 is SNHLY and CDR2 is FYNNEI. CDR3 size: 12 residues. The V gene end was trimmed by 6 bases and the J gene end by 3 bases; junction bases not matched to a gene: 2. The DNA of the CDR3 is TGTGCCAGCAGGGGGGAGGGCTACGAGCAGTACTTC. Translating gives CASRGEGYEQYF.

The chain links TRBV4-3 to TRBJ1-5; D gene ambiguous. CDR1 and CDR2 (germline): LGHNA, YSLEER. V lost 4 bases to trimming and J lost 5 bases, with 12 bases between them. CDR3 size: 14 residues. The CDR3: CASSPQAQYQPQHF. Here the CDR3 DNA reads TGCGCCAGCAGCCCTCAGGCGCAGTATCAGCCCCAGCATTTT.

This rearrangement joins TRBV30 to TRBJ2-1; 12 bases agree with TRBD2. The CDR3 length is 15 residues. The germline gives CDR1 GTSNPN, CDR2 SVGIG (reference sequence). J gave up 3 bases and V 3 bases, and 3 bases lay outside the gene matches. This CDR3 reads CAWSTGLAGYNEQFF. The DNA of the CDR3 is TGTGCCTGGAGCACGGGACTAGCGGGCTACAATGAGCAGTTCTTC.

J is TRBJ2-5 and V is TRBV7-2, with D maybe TRBD2 (6 bases). The CDR3 is made up of 15 amino acids. Germline V CDR1 and CDR2: SGHTA, FQGNSA. V lost 5 bases, J lost 1 base, and 14 bases lay in between. The CDR3 DNA reads as TGTGCCAGCAGCCCCAGTCTAGCGCGCCAAGAGACCCAGTACTTC. Protein sequence: CASSPSLARQETQYF.

A few counts support this clone. The V gene is TRBV18, the J gene TRBJ1-5; 8 bases line up with TRBD1. Trimming at V came to 4 bases and at J to 2 bases, leaving 7 bases not matched to a gene. Germline loops: CDR1 KGHSH, CDR2 LQKENI. The CDR3 is 16 amino acids. CDR3: CASSQSQGGGNQPQHF. CDR3 nucleotides: TGTGCCAGCTCACAATCACAGGGGGGAGGCAATCAGCCCCAGCATTTT.

This chain connects TRBV7-8 to TRBJ2-7, with 8 positions matching TRBD1. V lost 5 bases to trimming and J lost 2 bases; unmatched junction nucleotides: 11. The CDR3 spans 16 residues. Germline-derived CDR1 and CDR2 are SGHVS and FQNEAQ. This CDR3 reads CASSPSLRTGTYEQYF. The CDR3, as DNA: TGTGCCAGCAGCCCTTCCCTCCGGACAGGGACCTACGAGCAGTACTTC.

The chain carries TRBV6-4 and TRBJ1-2; no definite D call. Germline V gene sequence: CDR1 MRHNA, CDR2 SNTAGT. Between the trimmed V and J ends, which lost 0 bases and 7 bases, there was a span of 9 bases. The CDR3 has 13 residues. The CDR3 protein is CASSDSVSGGYTF. CDR3 bases: TGTGCCAGCAGTGACTCGGTGTCGGGTGGCTACACCTTC.

The chain employs TRBV4-1 and TRBJ1-3, with no clear D. Per germline, CDR1 MGHRA and CDR2 YSYEKL. Trimming removed 1 base from V and 0 bases from J, with 13 bases in between. The CDR3 covers 17 residues. The CDR3 DNA reads TGCGCCAGCAGCCAAGGGGCCCTTACCCTCTCTGGAAACACCATATATTTT. Residues: CASSQGALTLSGNTIYF.

Within the sample, this clone is medium-sized. Other DNA variants within this sample encode the same CDR3. This chain uses TRBV9 with TRBJ2-7; the match to TRBD1 covers 7 bases. The CDR3 is made up of 14 amino acids. J gave up 3 bases and V 3 bases, and 6 bases lay outside the gene matches. The germline V gene encodes CDR1 SGDLS and CDR2 YYNGEE. The CDR3 DNA sequence: TGTGCCAGCAGCGGACAGGGAGTTGGCTACGAGCAGTACTTC. Translating it yields CASSGQGVGYEQYF.

The chain carries TRBV7-6 and TRBJ2-7, with D possibly being TRBD2 (6 bases). V was cut by 0 bases and J by 2 bases, with 8 bases left in between. Germline V CDR1 and CDR2: SGHVS, FNYEAQ. The CDR3 extends over 14 amino acids. The chain's CDR3 is CASSLAEGPYEQYF. The CDR3 coding sequence is TGTGCCAGCAGCTTAGCGGAGGGGCCCTACGAGCAGTACTTC. Based on the CDR3 plus reference TRBV7-6 and TRBJ2-7, the full variable domain is GAGVSQSPRYKVTKRGQDVALRCDPISGHVSLYWYRQALGQGPEFLTYFNYEAQQDKSGLPNDRFSAERPEGSISTLTIQRTEQRDSAMYRCASSLAEGPYEQYFGPGTRLTVT.

The genes are TRBV5-1 and TRBJ2-1, with 10 bases identical to TRBD2. V gave up 4 bases and J gave up 8 bases; unmatched junction bases: 15. This CDR3 is built from 17 residues. Germline loops: CDR1 SGHRS, CDR2 YFSETQ. This CDR3 is CASSQVAGGPPVHEQFF. CDR3 nucleotides: TGCGCCAGCAGCCAGGTAGCGGGGGGCCCTCCCGTCCATGAGCAGTTCTTC.

The V call is TRBV4-3, the J call TRBJ1-4, with a tentative D call TRBD1 (5 bases). Trimming removed 1 base at V and 7 bases at J, with 19 bases between. CDR1 LGHNA and CDR2 YSLEER come from the germline V gene. The CDR3 has 17 residues. In DNA, the CDR3 is TGCGCCAGCAGCCAAGCTACCTTGGCCCAGGGCGGTGAAAAACTGTTTTTT. It translates to CASSQATLAQGGEKLFF.

The chain combines TRBV15 with TRBJ2-3; D is undetermined. CDR1 is LNHNV, CDR2 YYDKDF, per germline (reference sequence). The CDR3 is made up of 14 amino acids. Trimming pared 1 base from V and 4 bases from J, leaving 9 bases between. In nucleotides, the CDR3 is TGTGCCACCAGCAGAGGGCATTCCCCAGATACGCAGTATTTT. Translated, it gives CATSRGHSPDTQYF.

The chain joins TRBV6-5 to TRBJ2-5; D perhaps matches TRBD2 (5 bases). The CDR3 is 14 amino acids. V lost 5 bases to trimming and J lost 2 bases, with 12 bases between them. Germline lookup yields CDR1 MNHEY and CDR2 SVGAGI. CDR3 amino acids: CASSTSWEQETQYF. The CDR3 nucleotides read TGTGCCAGCAGTACCAGCTGGGAGCAAGAGACCCAGTACTTC.

V gene TRBV6-1 combines with J gene TRBJ2-7, with a tentative D call TRBD1 (5 bases). Germline V gene data show CDR1 as MNHNS and CDR2 as SASEGT. The CDR3 is 15 amino acids. V was shortened by 7 bases and J by 2 bases, with 18 bases between the two germline ends. CDR3 nucleotides: TGTGCCAGCACTCGGAAGGGCGACAGCACCTACGAGCAGTACTTC. It encodes CASTRKGDSTYEQYF.

This chain links TRBV5-1 with TRBJ2-4, with 9 positions matching TRBD1. Trimming took 3 bases from V and 0 from J; bases not matched to a gene: 13. The CDR3 loop spans 19 amino acids. Germline V gene data show CDR1 as SGHRS and CDR2 as YFSETQ. CDR3 protein: CASSWGPGTGRGAKNIQYF. CDR3 DNA: TGCGCCAGCAGCTGGGGTCCCGGGACAGGGCGGGGAGCCAAAAACATTCAGTACTTC.